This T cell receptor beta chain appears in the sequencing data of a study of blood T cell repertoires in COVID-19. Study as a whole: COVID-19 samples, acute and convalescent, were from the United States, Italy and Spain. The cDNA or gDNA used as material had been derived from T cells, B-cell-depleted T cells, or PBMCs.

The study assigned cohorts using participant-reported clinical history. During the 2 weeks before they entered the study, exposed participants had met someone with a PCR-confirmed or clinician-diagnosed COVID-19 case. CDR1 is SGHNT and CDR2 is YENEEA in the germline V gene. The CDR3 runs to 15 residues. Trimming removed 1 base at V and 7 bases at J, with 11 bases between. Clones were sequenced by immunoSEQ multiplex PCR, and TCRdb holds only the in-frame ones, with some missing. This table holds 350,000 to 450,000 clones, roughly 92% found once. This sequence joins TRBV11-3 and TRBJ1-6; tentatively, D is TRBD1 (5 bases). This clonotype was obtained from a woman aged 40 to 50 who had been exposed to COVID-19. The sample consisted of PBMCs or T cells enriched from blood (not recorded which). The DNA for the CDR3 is TGTGCCAGCAGCTTAGTTCTTTCAGGGAATTCACCCCTCCACTTT. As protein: CASSLVLSGNSPLHF.